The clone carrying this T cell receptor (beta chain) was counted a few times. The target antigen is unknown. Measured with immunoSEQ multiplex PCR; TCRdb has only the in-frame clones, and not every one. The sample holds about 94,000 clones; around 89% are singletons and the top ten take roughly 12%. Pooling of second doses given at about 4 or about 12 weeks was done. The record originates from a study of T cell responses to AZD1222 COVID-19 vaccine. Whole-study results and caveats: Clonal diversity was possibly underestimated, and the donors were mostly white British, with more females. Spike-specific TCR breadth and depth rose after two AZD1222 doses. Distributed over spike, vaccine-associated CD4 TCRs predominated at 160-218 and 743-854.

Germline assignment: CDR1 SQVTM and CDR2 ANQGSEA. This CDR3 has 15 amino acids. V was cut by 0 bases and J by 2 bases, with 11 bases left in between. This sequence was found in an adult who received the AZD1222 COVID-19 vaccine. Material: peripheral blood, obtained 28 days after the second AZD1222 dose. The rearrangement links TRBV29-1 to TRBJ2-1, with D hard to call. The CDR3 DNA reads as TGCAGCGTTGAAGACCTCTTAGGGACCTACAATGAGCAGTTCTTC. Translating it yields CSVEDLLGTYNEQFF.